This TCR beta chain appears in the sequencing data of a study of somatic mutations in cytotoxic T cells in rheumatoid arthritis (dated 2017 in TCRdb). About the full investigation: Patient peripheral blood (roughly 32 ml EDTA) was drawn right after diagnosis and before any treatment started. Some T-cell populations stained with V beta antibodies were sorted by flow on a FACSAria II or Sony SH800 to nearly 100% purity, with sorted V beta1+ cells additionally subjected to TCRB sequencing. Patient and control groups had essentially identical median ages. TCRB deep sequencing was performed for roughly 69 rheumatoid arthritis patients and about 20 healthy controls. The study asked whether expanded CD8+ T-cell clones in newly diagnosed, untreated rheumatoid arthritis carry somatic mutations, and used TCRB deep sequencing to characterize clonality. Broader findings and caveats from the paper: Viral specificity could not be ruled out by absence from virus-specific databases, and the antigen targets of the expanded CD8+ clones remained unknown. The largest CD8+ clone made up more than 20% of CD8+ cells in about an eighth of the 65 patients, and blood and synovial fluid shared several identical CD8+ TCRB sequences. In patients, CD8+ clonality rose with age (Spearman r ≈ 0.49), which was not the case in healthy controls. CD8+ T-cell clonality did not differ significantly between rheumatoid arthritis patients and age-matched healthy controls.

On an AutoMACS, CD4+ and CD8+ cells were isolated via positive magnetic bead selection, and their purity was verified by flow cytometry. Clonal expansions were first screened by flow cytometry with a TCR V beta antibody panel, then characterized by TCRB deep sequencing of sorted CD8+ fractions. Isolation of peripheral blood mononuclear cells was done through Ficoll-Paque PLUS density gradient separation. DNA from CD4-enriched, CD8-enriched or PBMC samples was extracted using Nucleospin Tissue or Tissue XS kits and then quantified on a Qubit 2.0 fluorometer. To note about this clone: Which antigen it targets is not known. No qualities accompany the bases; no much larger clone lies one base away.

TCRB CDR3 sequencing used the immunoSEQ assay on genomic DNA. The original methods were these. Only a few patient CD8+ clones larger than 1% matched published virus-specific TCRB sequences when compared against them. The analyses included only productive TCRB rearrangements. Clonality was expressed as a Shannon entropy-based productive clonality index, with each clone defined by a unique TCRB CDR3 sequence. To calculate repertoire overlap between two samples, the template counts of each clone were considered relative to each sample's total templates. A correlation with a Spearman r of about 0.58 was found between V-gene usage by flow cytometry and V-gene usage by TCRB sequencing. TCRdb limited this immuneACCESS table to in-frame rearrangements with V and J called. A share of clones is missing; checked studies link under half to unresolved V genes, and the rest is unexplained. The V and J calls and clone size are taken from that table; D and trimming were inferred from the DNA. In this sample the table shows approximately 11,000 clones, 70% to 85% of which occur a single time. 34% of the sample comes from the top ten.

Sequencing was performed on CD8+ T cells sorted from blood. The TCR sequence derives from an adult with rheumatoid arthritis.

CDR3 reads: CASSPGTGNYNEQFF. Here is the DNA: TGTGCCAGCAGTCCCGGGACAGGGAACTACAATGAGCAGTTCTTC. The sequence links TRBV6-5 to TRBJ2-1, with 9 bases matching TRBD1. Trimming removed 5 bases from V and 3 bases from J; the gene matches leave 5 bases unexplained. The CDR3 runs 15 residues from the cysteine to the phenylalanine. Only the CDR3 portion is preserved as DNA: 45 bases, with reading frame beginning at the first base. Based on the germline V gene, the CDR1 and CDR2 sequences are MNHEY and SVGAGI.